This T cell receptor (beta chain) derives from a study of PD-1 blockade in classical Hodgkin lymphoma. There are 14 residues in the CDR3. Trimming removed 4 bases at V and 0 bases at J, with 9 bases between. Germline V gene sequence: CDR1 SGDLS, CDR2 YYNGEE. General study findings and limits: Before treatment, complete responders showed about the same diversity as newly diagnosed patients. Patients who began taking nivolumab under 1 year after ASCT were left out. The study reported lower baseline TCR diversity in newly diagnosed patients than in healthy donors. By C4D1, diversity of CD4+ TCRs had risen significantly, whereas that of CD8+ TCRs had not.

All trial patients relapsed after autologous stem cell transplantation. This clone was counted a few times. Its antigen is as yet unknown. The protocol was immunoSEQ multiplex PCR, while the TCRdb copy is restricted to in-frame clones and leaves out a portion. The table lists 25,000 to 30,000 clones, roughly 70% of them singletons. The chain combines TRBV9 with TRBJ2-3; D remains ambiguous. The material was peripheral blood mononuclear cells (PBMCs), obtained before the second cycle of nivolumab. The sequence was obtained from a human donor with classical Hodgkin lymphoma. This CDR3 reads CASSPSTSTDTQYF. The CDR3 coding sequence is TGTGCCAGCAGCCCCAGTACTAGCACAGATACGCAGTATTTT.